One T cell receptor (beta chain) is described in this entry. No antigen is known for it. Researchers ran the PCR with 60 Vbeta and 13 Jbeta primers. Only in-frame clones appear in the TCRdb table, and some are missing; sequencing was by immunoSEQ multiplex PCR. The sample table sets out around 71,000 clones. This sample was taken from a study of cytomegalovirus exposure and HLA in healthy donors. Study-level results: Other equally common chains were less clonally expanded than HLA-associated TCR beta chains, a later analysis showed.

The CDR3 length is 14 residues. V was clipped by 7 bases and J by 4 bases; unmatched bases: 3. Germline-derived CDR1 and CDR2 are MDHEN and SYDVKM. This TCR was sampled from a woman aged 25-40 years in good health and CMV-seronegative. Sequenced: PBMCs. V gene TRBV28 combines with J gene TRBJ2-7; 14 bases line up with TRBD2. CDR3 DNA: TGTGCCAGCATGACTAGCGGGGGGGTATACGAGCAGTACTTC. Amino acids: CASMTSGGVYEQYF.